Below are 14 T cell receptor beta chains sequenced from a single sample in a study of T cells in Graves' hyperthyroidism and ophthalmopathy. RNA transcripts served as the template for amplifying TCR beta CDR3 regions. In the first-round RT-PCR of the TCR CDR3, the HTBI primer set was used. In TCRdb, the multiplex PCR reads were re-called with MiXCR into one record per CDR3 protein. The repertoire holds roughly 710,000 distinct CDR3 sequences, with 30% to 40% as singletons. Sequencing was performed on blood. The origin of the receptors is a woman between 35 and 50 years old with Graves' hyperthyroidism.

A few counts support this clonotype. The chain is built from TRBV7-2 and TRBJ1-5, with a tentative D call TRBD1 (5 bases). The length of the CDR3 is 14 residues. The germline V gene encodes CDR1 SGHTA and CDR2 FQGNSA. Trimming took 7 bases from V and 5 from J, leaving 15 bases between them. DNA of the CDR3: TGTGCCAGCAAAGAGGGACTACTCGATCAGCCCCAGCATTTT. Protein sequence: CASKEGLLDQPQHF.

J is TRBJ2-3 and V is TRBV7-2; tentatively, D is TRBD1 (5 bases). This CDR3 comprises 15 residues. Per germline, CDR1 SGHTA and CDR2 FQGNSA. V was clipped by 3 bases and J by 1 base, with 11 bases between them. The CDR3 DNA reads TGTGCCAGCAGCTTCGAGTTCAGGGGCACAGATACGCAGTATTTT. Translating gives CASSFEFRGTDTQYF.

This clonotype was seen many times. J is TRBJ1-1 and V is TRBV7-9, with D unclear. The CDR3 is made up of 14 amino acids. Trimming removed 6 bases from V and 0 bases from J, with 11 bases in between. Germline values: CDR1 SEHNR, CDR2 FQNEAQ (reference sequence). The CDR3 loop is CASSFLNMNTEAFF. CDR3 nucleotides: TGTGCCAGCAGTTTCTTAAATATGAACACTGAAGCTTTCTTT.

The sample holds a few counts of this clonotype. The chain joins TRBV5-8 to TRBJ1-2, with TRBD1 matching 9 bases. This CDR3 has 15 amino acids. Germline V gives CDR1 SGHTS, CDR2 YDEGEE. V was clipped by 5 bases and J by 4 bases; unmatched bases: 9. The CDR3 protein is CASRRDRAPGYGYTF. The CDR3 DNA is TGTGCCAGCAGACGGGACAGGGCCCCTGGCTATGGCTACACCTTC. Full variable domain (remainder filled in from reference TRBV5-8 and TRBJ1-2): EAGVTQSPTHLIKTRGQQATLRCSPISGHTSVYWYQQALGLGLQFLLWYDEGEERNRGNFPPRFSGRQFPNYSSELNVNALELEDSALYLCASRRDRAPGYGYTFGSGTRLTVV.

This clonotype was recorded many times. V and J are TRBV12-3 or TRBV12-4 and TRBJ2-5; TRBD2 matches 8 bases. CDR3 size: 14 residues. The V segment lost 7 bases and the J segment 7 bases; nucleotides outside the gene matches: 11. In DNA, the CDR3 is TGTGCCAGCACTCTACTAGCGGTGGACGCGACCCAGTACTTC. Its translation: CASTLLAVDATQYF.

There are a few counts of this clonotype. The CDR3 DNA reads TGTGCCAGCAGTTTCCAGGACCACTACGAGCAGTACTTC. Its protein product is CASSFQDHYEQYF. V gene TRBV28 combines with J gene TRBJ2-7; no definite D call. The length of the CDR3 is 13 residues. Trimming took 3 bases from V and 3 from J, leaving 9 bases between them. Looked up from germline, CDR1 is MDHEN and CDR2 is SYDVKM.

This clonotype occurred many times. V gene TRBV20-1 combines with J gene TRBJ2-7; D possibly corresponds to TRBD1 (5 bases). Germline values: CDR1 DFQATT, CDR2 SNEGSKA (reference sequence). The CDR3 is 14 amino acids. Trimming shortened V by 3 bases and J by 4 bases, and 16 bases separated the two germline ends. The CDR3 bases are TGCAGTGCTAGGGTGGCGCTTACAGGTTACGAGCAGTACTTC. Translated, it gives CSARVALTGYEQYF.

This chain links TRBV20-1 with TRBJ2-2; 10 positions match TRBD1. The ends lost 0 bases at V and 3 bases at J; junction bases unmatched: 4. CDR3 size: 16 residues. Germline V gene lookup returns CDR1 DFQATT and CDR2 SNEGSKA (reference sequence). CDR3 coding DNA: TGCAGTGCTAGAGATTACGGGACAGGGGACACCGGGGAGCTGTTTTTT. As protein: CSARDYGTGDTGELFF.

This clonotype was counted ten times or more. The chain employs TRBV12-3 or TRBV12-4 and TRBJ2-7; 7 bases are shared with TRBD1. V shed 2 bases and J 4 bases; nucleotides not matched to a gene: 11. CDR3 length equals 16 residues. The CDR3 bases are TGTGCCAGCAGTTTACGTTCTGGGGACAGACTGTACGAGCAGTACTTC. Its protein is CASSLRSGDRLYEQYF.

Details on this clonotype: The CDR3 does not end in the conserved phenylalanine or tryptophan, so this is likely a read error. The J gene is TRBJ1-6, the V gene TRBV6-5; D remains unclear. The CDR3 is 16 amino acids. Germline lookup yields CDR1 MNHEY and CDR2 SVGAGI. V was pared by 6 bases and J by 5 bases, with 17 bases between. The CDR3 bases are TGTGCCAGCAGGGAACGAGAGGGATGGAATAATTCACCCCTCCACTCT. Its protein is CASREREGWNNSPLHS.

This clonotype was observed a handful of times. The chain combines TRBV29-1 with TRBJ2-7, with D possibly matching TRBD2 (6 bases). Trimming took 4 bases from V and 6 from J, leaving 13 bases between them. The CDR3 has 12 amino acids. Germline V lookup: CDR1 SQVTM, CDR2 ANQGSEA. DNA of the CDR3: TGCAGCGTTGTCCTCGGGAGCGGCGAGCAGTACTTC. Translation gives CSVVLGSGEQYF.

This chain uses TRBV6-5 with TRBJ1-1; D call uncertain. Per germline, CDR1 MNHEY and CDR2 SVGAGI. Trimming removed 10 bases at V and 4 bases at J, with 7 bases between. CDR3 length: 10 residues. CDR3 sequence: CATFITEAFF. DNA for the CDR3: TGTGCCACCTTTATCACTGAAGCTTTCTTT.

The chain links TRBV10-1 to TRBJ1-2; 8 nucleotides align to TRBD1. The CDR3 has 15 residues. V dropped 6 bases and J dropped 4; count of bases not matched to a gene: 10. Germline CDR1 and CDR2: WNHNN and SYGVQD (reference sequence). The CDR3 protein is CASRGQDRASYGYTF. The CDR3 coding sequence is TGCGCCAGCAGGGGCCAGGACAGGGCGAGCTATGGCTACACCTTC.

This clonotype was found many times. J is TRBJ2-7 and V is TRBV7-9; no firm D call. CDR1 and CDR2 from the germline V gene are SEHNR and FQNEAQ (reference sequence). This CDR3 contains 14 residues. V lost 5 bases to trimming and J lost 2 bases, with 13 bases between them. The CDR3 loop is CASSHDGTPYEQYF. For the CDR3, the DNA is TGTGCCAGCAGCCACGATGGAACCCCCTACGAGCAGTACTTC.